This T cell receptor beta chain was profiled in a study of blood T cells in healthy people across ages (dated by TCRdb to the mid-2010s). Regarding the study in general: In model experiments, template switching captured about one uniquely barcoded TCR beta cDNA molecule for every two T cells. Age-related changes in TCR beta repertoire diversity were measured in the study by deep sequencing normalized with unique cDNA molecular identifiers. The donors were divided into four age groups: young (average around 16 years), middle-aged (about 40), aged (about 60) and long-lived (about 90). To avoid experimental bias, donors of different ages were randomly spread across the sequencing lanes. For two donors (one aged 18 to 30 and one aged 80 or older), the study analyzed two additional independent replicas of 1 million unique cDNA reads from the same blood draw.

The roughly 39 donors, aged roughly 6 to 90 years, were systemically healthy Caucasian individuals from Russia. Each donor gave around 9.9 milliliters of peripheral blood, collected into EDTA-treated Vacutainer tubes. Ficoll-Paque density-gradient centrifugation was used to isolate PBMCs, with at least 6 million per sample. Trizol reagent was used to extract total RNA from the PBMCs, yielding at least 5 micrograms per sample. The percentages of naive CD45RAhigh/CD27high T cells were determined by flow cytometry on a PBMC aliquot from every donor. For this clonotype: Its antigen is not yet known. Base qualities are not provided; no much larger clone lies one nucleotide away.

Spanning cysteine to phenylalanine, the CDR3 consists of 15 amino acids. Only the CDR3 region is kept as DNA, spanning 45 bases read in frame from base 1. V loses 3 bases at its end and J loses 2 bases; junction bases beyond the gene matches: 7. According to the germline V gene, CDR1 reads MDHEN and CDR2 reads SYDVKM. Libraries were prepared through 5' RACE. A second PCR of about 7 to 12 cycles was run with a J-beta primer mix and a sample-barcoded 5' primer. Each TCR beta cDNA molecule received a unique molecular identifier from a template-switch 5' adaptor carrying 12 random nucleotides. At least 3 million CDR3-containing paired-end reads were obtained from each sample. All of the RNA was converted into first-strand cDNA using the Mint cDNA synthesis kit, with a TRBC-specific oligonucleotide serving as the primer. After uracil-DNA glycosylase treatment, a first 18-cycle PCR used universal primers M1SS and BC2_uni_R on all cDNA. Under the source paper's analysis protocol: Normalization of each sample was performed by random selection of 1 million high-quality reads, each carrying a distinct molecular identifier. Reads sharing molecular identifiers were discarded rather than binned into consensus sequences. MiTCR, with a Q25 quality threshold and the strictest error-elimination algorithm, was used for CDR3 identification, clonotype clustering and error correction. A nonparametric unseen species model using Euler transformation provided a lower-bound estimate of total TCR beta diversity. In TCRdb, the public reads were trimmed at Q25 with fastp and aligned with MiXCR, with productive beta chains retained. Each CDR3 protein appears once, grouped with its most common genes and DNA. It is TCRdb's table, rather than the study itself, that gives the V and J calls and clone size. This sample is represented by 1.5 million to 2 million distinct CDR3 sequences; 35% to 50% of them were singletons. The ten largest account for 23% of the sample.

The full study reports these points: The CMV infection status of donors was not known, potentially confounding age-related changes in expanded clonotypes. Since profiling was done on bulk unsorted PBMCs, naive and antigen-experienced compartments could not be conclusively compared. The percentage of naive T cells measured by flow cytometry correlated strongly with observed TCR beta diversity. Observed TCR beta diversity per million T cells fell roughly linearly with age, and a significant reduction was already apparent by age roughly 40. The long-lived group showed more naive CD4+ T cells, fewer expanded clones and increased TCR diversity than the aged group, suggesting age selection. Estimates of total diversity from one million sequenced T cells were regarded as lower bounds and underestimates.

The receptor was derived from a human donor in good health. The chain couples TRBV28 to TRBJ2-7; TRBD1 agrees with 7 junctional bases. Specimen: blood. The CDR3 region reads CASSFPGQFAYEQYF. The DNA sequence is TGTGCCAGCAGTTTCCCGGGACAGTTCGCCTACGAGCAGTACTTC.